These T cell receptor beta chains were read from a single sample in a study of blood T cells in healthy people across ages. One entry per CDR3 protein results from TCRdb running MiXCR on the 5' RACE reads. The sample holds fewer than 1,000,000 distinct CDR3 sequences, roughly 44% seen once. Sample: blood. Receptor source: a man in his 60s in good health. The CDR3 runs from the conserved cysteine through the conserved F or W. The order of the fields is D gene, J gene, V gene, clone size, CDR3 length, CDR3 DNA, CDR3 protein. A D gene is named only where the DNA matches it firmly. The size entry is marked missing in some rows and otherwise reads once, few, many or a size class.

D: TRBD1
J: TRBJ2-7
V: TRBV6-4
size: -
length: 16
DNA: TGTGCCAGCAGACCCTTCTCAGGGGGCGGCACCTACGAGCAGTACTTC
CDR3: CASRPFSGGGTYEQYF

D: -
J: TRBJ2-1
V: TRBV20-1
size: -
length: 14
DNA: TGCAGTGCCCCACAGGGCCCAGCATACAATGAGCAGTTCTTC
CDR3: CSAPQGPAYNEQFF

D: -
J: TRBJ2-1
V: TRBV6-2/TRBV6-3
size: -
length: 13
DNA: TGTGCCAGCAGATTCCATGGGGGGAATGAGCAGTTCTTC
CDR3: CASRFHGGNEQFF

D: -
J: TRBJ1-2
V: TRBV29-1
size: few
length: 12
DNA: TGCAGCGTTGATCGGGGCTTGGGCGGCTACACCTTC
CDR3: CSVDRGLGGYTF

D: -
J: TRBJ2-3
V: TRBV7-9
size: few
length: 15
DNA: TGTGCCAGCGGGTCCGTCTACCTTAGCACAGATACGCAGTATTTT
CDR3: CASGSVYLSTDTQYF

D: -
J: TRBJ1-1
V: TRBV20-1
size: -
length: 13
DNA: TGCAGTGCTGGACAGTTGGTAGGTTCTGAAGCTTTCTTT
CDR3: CSAGQLVGSEAFF

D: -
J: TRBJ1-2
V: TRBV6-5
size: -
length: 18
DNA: TGTGCCAGCAGTGACTCGGCGGTCGTGGAGGTTACCCCCTATGGCTACACCTTC
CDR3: CASSDSAVVEVTPYGYTF

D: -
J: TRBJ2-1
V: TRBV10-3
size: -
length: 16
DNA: TGTGCCATCAGTGAGGAGGGGGGGTACTTCTACAATGAGCAGTTCTTC
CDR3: CAISEEGGYFYNEQFF

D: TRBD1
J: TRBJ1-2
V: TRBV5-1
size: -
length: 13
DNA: TGCGCCAGTAGGACAGGGTCCGGCTATGGCTACACCTTC
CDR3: CASRTGSGYGYTF

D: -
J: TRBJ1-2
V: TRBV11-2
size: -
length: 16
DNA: TGTGCCAGCAGCTTAGGAATAGGCGTCAGGGTCTATGGCTACACCTTC
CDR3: CASSLGIGVRVYGYTF

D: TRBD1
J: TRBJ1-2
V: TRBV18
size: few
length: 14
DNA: TGTGCCAGCTCCCAAGGACAGGGGCCCTATGGCTACACCTTC
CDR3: CASSQGQGPYGYTF

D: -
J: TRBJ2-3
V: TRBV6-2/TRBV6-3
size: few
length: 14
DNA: TGTGCCAGCAGTAGCCGGGACGAGACAGATACGCAGTATTTT
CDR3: CASSSRDETDTQYF

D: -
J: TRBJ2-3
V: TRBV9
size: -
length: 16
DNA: TGTGCCAGCACCAGGTCGGGGGTGTCTAGCACAGATACGCAGTATTTT
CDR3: CASTRSGVSSTDTQYF

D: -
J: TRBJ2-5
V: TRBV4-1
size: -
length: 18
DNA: TGCGCCAGCAGCCTAGGAAGGGCCGGGCGGGACCACCAAGAGACCCAGTACTTC
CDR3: CASSLGRAGRDHQETQYF

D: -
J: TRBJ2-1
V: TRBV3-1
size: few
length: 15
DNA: TGTGCCAGCAGCCAACTCCATCAGGGAGGCTATGAGCAGTTCTTC
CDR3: CASSQLHQGGYEQFF

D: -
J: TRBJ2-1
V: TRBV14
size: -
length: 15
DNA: TGTGCCAGCAGCCTTAATCCGAAGGGTAGGAATGAGCAGTTCTTC
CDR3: CASSLNPKGRNEQFF

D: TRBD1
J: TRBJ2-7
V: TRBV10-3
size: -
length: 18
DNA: TGTGCCATCAGTGATGGGGGGACAGGGGCGCGAGGCTCCTACGAGCAGTACTTC
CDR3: CAISDGGTGARGSYEQYF

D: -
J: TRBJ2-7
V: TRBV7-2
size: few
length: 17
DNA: TGTGCCAGCAGCTTAGCGGGGGCAGGGCGGAGCTCCTACGAGCAGTACTTC
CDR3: CASSLAGAGRSSYEQYF

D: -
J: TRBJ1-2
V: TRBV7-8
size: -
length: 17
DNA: TGTGCCAGCAGCTTAGAGCGCGATTGGCTAGCTAACTATGGCTACACCTTC
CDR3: CASSLERDWLANYGYTF

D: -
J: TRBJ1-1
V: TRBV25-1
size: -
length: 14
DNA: TGTGCCAGCAGTGCCTCGGGGGGGACCACTGAAGCTTTCTTT
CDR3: CASSASGGTTEAFF

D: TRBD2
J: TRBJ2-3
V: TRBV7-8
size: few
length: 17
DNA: TGTGCCAGCAGCTTAGAACCGGGACTAGCAACTCGAGATACGCAGTATTTT
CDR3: CASSLEPGLATRDTQYF

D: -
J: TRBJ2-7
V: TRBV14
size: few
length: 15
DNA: TGTGCCAGCAGCCCGACGGGGCACGTGGGGGACGAGCAGTACTTC
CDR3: CASSPTGHVGDEQYF

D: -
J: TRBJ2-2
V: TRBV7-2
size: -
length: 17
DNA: TGTGCCAGCAGCCCCCAGGCCAGGGCAGGAGGTACCGGGGGGCTGTTTTTT
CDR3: CASSPQARAGGTGGLFF

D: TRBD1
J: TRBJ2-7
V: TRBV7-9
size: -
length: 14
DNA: TGTGCCAGCAGCCCCGGGACAGCTTACTACGAGCAGTACTTC
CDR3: CASSPGTAYYEQYF

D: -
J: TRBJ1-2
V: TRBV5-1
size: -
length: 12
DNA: TGCGCCAGCAGAACCCCAACAGATGGCTACACCTTC
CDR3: CASRTPTDGYTF

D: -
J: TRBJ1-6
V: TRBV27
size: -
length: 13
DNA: TGTGCCAGCAGTTTATCTGCTCGTTCACCCCTCCACTTT
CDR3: CASSLSARSPLHF

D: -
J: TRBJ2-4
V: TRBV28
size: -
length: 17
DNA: TGTGCCAGCAGTCCCCCCCCTATGAACACCCTCGGTTTCATTCAGTACTTC
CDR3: CASSPPPMNTLGFIQYF

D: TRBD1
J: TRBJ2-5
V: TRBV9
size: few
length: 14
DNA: TGTGCCAGCAGCGAGGGGCAGGGGGAGGAGACCCAGTACTTC
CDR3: CASSEGQGEETQYF

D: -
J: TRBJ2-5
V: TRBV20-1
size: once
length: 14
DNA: TGCAGTGCTAGTTGGCGGGGACGGCAAGAGACCCAGTACTTC
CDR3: CSASWRGRQETQYF

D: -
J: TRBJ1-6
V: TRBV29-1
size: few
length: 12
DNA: TGCAGCGCGTCAACAGCAAATTCACCCCTCCACTTT
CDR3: CSASTANSPLHF

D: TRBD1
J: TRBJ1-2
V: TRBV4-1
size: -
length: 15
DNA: TGCGCCAGCGGCTCGACCGGGACAGGGTCCTATGGCTACACCTTC
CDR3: CASGSTGTGSYGYTF

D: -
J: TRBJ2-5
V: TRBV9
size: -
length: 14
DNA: TGTGCCAGCAGCCTTGACAGGTTGGAAGAGACCCAGTACTTC
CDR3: CASSLDRLEETQYF

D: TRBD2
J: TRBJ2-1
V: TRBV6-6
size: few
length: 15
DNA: TGTGCCAGCAGTTACGACGGGAGGGGGAACAATGAGCAGTTCTTC
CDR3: CASSYDGRGNNEQFF

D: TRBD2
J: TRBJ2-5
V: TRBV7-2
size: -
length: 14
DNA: TGTGCCAGCAGCGAGGGACTAGCCGTGGAGACCCAGTACTTC
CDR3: CASSEGLAVETQYF

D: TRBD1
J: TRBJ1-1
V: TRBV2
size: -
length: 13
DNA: TGTGCCAGCAGGAGGACAGGCGGAGGTGAAGCTTTCTTT
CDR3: CASRRTGGGEAFF

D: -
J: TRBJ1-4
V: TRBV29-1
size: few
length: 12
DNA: TGCAGCGTGGACGTGGCTAATGAAAAACTGTTTTTT
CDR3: CSVDVANEKLFF

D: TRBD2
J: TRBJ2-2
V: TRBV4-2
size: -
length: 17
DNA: TGTGCCAGCATCCAAGAGCACGGAGCGGGGGACACCGGGGAGCTGTTTTTT
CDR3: CASIQEHGAGDTGELFF

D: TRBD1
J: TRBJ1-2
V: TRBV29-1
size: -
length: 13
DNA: TGCTGCGTTGCTGAGGGACAGAACTATGGCTACACCTTC
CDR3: CCVAEGQNYGYTF

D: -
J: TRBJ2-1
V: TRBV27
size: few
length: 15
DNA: TGTGCCAGCAGTTTAGAGGGTAGGTCCTACAATGAGCAGTTCTTC
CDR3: CASSLEGRSYNEQFF

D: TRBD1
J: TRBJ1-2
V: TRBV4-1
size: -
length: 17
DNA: TGCGCCAGCAGCCAAGGGCGGGACAGGAGAAGGATCTATGGCTACACCTTC
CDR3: CASSQGRDRRRIYGYTF

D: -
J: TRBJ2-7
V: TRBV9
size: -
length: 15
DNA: TGTGCCAGCAGCGTAGGGGGGACCGGTACCTACGAGCAGTACTTC
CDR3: CASSVGGTGTYEQYF

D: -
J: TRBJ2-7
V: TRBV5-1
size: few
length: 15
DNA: TGCGCCAGCAGCCCTCGCGACAGCCTTTCCTACGAGCAGTACTTC
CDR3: CASSPRDSLSYEQYF

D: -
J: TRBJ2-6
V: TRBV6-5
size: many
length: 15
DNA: TGTGCCAGCAGTTACCGAACGACTCGGGCCAACGTCCTGACTTTC
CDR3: CASSYRTTRANVLTF

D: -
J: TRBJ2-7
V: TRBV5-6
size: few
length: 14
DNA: TGTGCCAGCAGCTTGGGGGGCCAACCCTACGAGCAGTACTTC
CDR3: CASSLGGQPYEQYF

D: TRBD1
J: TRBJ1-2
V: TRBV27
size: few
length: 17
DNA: TGTGCCAGCAGTTTATTACCAGGGGGGGATTCGGGCTATGGCTACACCTTC
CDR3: CASSLLPGGDSGYGYTF

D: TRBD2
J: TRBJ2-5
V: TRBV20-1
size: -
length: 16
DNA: TGCAGTGCTAGAGGGGGTAGCGGGGGGGCAAAGGAGACCCAGTACTTC
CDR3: CSARGGSGGAKETQYF

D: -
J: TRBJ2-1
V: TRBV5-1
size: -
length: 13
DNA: TGCGCCAGCAGCCCCGGACCAGGCAGTGAGCAGTTCTTC
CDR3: CASSPGPGSEQFF

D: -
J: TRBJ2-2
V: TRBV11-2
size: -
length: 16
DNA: TGTGCCAGCAGCCCCCGGACTTACGGTCCCACCGGGGAGCTGTTTTTT
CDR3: CASSPRTYGPTGELFF

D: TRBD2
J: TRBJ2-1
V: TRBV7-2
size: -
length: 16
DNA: TGTGCCAGCAGCTCCCAGGGGACTAGCGGGTACGATGAGCAGTTCTTC
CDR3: CASSSQGTSGYDEQFF

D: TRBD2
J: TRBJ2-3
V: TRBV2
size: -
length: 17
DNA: TGTGCCAGCAGAAGAGCCCTAGCGGGGGGCCCCACAGATACGCAGTATTTT
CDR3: CASRRALAGGPTDTQYF

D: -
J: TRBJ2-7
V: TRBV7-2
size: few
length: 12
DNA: TGTGCCAGCAGCTTAGCTCACTACGAGCAGTACTTC
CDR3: CASSLAHYEQYF

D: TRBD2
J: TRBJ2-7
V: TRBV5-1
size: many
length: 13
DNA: TGCGCCAGCACGCCGGGACTAAACTACGAGCAGTACTTC
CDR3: CASTPGLNYEQYF

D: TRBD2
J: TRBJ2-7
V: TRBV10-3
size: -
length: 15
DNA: TGTGCCACCAGTGACAGAGCGGGGTCTGGCTACGAGCAGTACTTC
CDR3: CATSDRAGSGYEQYF